This T cell receptor (beta chain) came from a study of cytomegalovirus exposure and HLA in healthy donors. A note on this clone: No antigen is known for it.

General observations from the study: In presence/absence analyses, roughly uniform sequencing depth across donors was assumed.

PCR primers comprised 60 Vbeta and 13 Jbeta primers. Authors' analysis steps: A later analysis tallied about 80 million unique TCR beta chains, around 9.9 million of them shared. Clones were sequenced by immunoSEQ multiplex PCR, and TCRdb holds only the in-frame ones, with some missing. V, J and clone size were drawn from that table, and D and trimming were deduced from the DNA. This table holds about 150,000 clones, almost 85% found once. The origin of this receptor is a man aged 25 to 40 in good health and CMV-seropositive. The sample taken for sequencing was PBMCs.

The CDR3 region has the DNA TGTGCCAGCAGTTACTCAGGGACAGGGGGCCTTTACGAGCAGTACTTC. Residues: CASSYSGTGGLYEQYF. The rearrangement joins TRBV6-5 to TRBJ2-7; 12 nucleotides align to TRBD1. The CDR3 is 16 amino acids. Germline CDR1 and CDR2: MNHEY and SVGAGI. With V trimmed by 0 bases and J by 4 bases, 4 bases remained unmatched.